What follows are 11 T cell receptor beta chains derived from one specimen sequenced in a study of vaccination effects on CD4 cells after COVID-19. The data were produced by immunoSEQ multiplex PCR, yet TCRdb's version contains in-frame clones alone and is incomplete. The sample shows approximately 15,000 clones, about 70% of them seen only once. ViraFEST assay sequencing came after antigen-specific CD4+ T cells were expanded with viral peptide pools. Once cultured for about 9 days, the cells underwent separation to obtain CD4+ T cells. Two-dose vaccination with either BNT162b2 or mRNA-1273 was given to the participants. These receptors' targets are unknown. The material was CD4+ T cells from PBMCs cultured with HCoV-NL63 spike peptides, obtained after COVID-19 vaccination. Source of these receptors: a human donor who received a COVID-19 vaccine.

This rearrangement joins TRBV20-1 to TRBJ2-5; 8 positions match TRBD1. The CDR3 contains 15 residues. V gave up 3 bases and J gave up 5 bases; unmatched junction bases: 11. From germline, CDR1 is DFQATT and CDR2 SNEGSKA (reference sequence). The CDR3 bases are TGCAGTGCTAGTGGTGGCAGGGGGCGCGGGGAGACCCAGTACTTC. Translating it yields CSASGGRGRGETQYF.

This clone has just a few counts. The genes are TRBV10-1 and TRBJ1-2; D is unresolved. The V gene's germline CDR1 is WNHNN and CDR2 SYGVQD (reference sequence). Deletions cut 9 bases from V and 5 bases from J, with 10 bases between. The CDR3 covers 11 residues. The CDR3 coding sequence is TGCGCCAGACTCTGGACTTATGGCTACACCTTC. Its translation: CARLWTYGYTF.

The V call is TRBV5-6, the J call TRBJ1-1; D remains unclear. Germline values: CDR1 SGHDT, CDR2 YYEEEE. The CDR3 extends over 13 amino acids. V was cut by 3 bases and J by 7 bases, with 13 bases left in between. The CDR3 sequence is CASSWGRALEAFF. The CDR3 DNA sequence: TGTGCCAGCAGCTGGGGTCGGGCCCTTGAAGCTTTCTTT.

The chain uses TRBV10-3 and TRBJ2-3, with TRBD2 identical over 9 bases. V lost 10 bases, J lost 2 bases, and 7 bases stayed unmatched. Germline V CDR1 and CDR2: ENHRY, SYGVKD. The CDR3 totals 14 residues. CDR3 amino acids: CATLAGKNTDTQYF. Here the CDR3 DNA reads TGTGCCACCCTAGCGGGGAAGAACACAGATACGCAGTATTTT.

The V call is TRBV29-1, the J call TRBJ1-1; D possibly corresponds to TRBD1 (5 bases). The CDR3 spans 12 residues. Trimming shortened V by 2 bases and J by 6 bases, and 10 bases separated the two germline ends. From germline, CDR1 is SQVTM and CDR2 ANQGSEA. The CDR3 DNA reads TGCAGCGTTGAACAGGGAGGGGCTGAAGCTTTCTTT. It specifies CSVEQGGAEAFF. The whole variable domain, filled in from reference TRBV29-1 and TRBJ1-1, reads SAVISQKPSRDICQRGTSLTIQCQVDSQVTMMFWYRQQPGQSLTLIATANQGSEATYESGFVIDKFPISRPNLTFSTLTVSNMSPEDSSIYLCSVEQGGAEAFFGQGTRLTVV.

The genes are TRBV6-5 and TRBJ2-3, with D maybe TRBD2 (5 bases). The V and J ends lost 6 bases and 2 bases respectively, with 15 bases between them. Germline-derived CDR1 and CDR2 are MNHEY and SVGAGI. The CDR3 runs to 15 residues. CDR3: CASRGIGLNTDTQYF. The CDR3 coding sequence is TGTGCCAGCAGGGGTATAGGACTCAACACAGATACGCAGTATTTT.

The chain joins TRBV11-1 to TRBJ1-1, with D hard to call. The V end lost 2 bases, the J end lost 5 bases, and 9 bases lay between the germline ends. The germline CDR1 and CDR2 sequences are SGHAT and FQDESV (reference sequence). The CDR3 extends over 13 amino acids. The CDR3 sequence: CASSLSRKTEAFF. The CDR3 bases are TGTGCCAGCAGCTTAAGCAGAAAAACTGAAGCTTTCTTT.

This rearrangement joins TRBV18 to TRBJ1-1; 9 bases fit TRBD1. Losses at the gene ends were 1 base for V and 8 bases for J; bases not matched to a gene: 11. Germline-derived CDR1 and CDR2 are KGHSH and LQKENI. CDR3 length: 16 amino acids. The CDR3: CASSPRSLQGAGEAFF. CDR3 nucleotide sequence: TGTGCCAGCTCACCACGATCACTACAGGGGGCCGGGGAAGCTTTCTTT.

The chain recombines TRBV3-1 (or the pseudogene TRBV3-2) with TRBJ1-2, with TRBD1 matching over 7 bases. The germline V gene has CDR1 LGHDT and CDR2 YNNKEL (reference sequence). The CDR3 runs to 16 residues. Unmatched junction bases numbered 12, after V lost 0 bases and J lost 8 bases. The CDR3: CASSQDFGHRGSGYTF. In nucleotides, the CDR3 is TGTGCCAGCAGCCAAGATTTTGGTCACAGGGGAAGCGGCTACACCTTC.

The chain carries TRBV28 and TRBJ2-3, with D perhaps TRBD1 or TRBD2 (5 bases each). This CDR3 has 15 amino acids. Germline V CDR1 and CDR2: MDHEN, SYDVKM. The V and J ends lost 3 bases and 2 bases respectively, with 12 bases between them. Here the CDR3 reads CASSFSQGATDTQYF. The CDR3 DNA follows: TGTGCCAGCAGTTTTAGTCAGGGAGCCACAGATACGCAGTATTTT.

The chain is built from TRBV6-5 and TRBJ2-3; no definite D call. The germline gives CDR1 MNHEY, CDR2 SVGAGI. The CDR3 is 16 amino acids. Trimming left V 4 bases short and J 6 bases short, with 20 bases between. CDR3 DNA: TGTGCCAGCAGTTCCCCGACACGGCCCCCTTTGGATACGCAGTATTTT. Translated, it gives CASSSPTRPPLDTQYF.